This T cell receptor beta chain stems from a study of CD8 T cells in ankylosing spondylitis. Study outcomes and limitations: It appeared that ankylosing spondylitis blood was characterized by a TCR beta motif of several highly homologous variants.

This clonotype was found a few times. Its specificity is unknown. The V gene lost 8 bases and the J gene lost 2 bases, with 10 bases spanning the gap. CDR1 MNHNY and CDR2 SVGAGI come from the germline V gene (reference sequence). This CDR3 is built from 12 residues. MiXCR, run by TCRdb on the 5' RACE reads, gives a single entry per CDR3 protein. The sample shows 450,000 or so distinct CDR3 sequences, 20% to 30% of them seen only once. V gene TRBV6-6 combines with J gene TRBJ2-7, with D hard to call. Specimen: blood, either unsorted or a sorted T cell fraction (not recorded which). The sequence was collected from a male donor with ankylosing spondylitis. The CDR3 DNA is TGTGCCAGCCCCTCAGGTCCCTACGAGCAGTACTTC. As protein: CASPSGPYEQYF.